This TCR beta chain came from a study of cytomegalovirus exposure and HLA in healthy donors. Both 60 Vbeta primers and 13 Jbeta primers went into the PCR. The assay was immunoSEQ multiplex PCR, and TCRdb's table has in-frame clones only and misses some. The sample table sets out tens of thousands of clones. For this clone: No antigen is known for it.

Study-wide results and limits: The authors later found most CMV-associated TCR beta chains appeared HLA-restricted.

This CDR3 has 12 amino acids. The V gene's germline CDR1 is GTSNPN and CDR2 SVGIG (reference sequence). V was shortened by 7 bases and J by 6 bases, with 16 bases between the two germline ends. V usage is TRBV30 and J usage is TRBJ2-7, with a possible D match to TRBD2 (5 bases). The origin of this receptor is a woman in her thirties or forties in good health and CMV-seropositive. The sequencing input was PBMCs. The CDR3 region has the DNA TGTGCCTCACGAGGGTCCTCCGGCGAGCAGTACTTC. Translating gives CASRGSSGEQYF.